There are a few counts of the clone carrying this T cell receptor beta chain. No antigen is known for it. A template switching step contributed a universal primer site, while unique molecular identifiers were present in the cDNA. A single record per CDR3 protein comes from TCRdb applying MiXCR to the 5' RACE reads. The data hold 220,000 or so distinct CDR3 sequences, with 5.5% to 7% observed a single time. This entry comes from a study of identical twins. Findings of the study overall: Researchers caution that invariant MAIT and iNKT cells could partly confound zero-insertion analyses.

The CDR3 loop spans 17 amino acids. Germline-derived CDR1 and CDR2 are KGHDR and SFDVKD. J lost 3 bases, V lost 3 bases, and 5 bases had no gene match. Another study also made use of these data, one on yellow fever vaccine responses in identical twins.

Sequenced material: memory (CD45RO+) T cells sorted from blood. The receptor comes from a woman aged 18-35 years in good health. The chain is built from TRBV24-1 and TRBJ2-1; TRBD2 aligns across 12 bases. CDR3 region: CATSDVTSGRNYNEQFF. The CDR3 nucleotides are TGTGCCACCAGTGATGTGACTAGCGGGAGAAACTACAATGAGCAGTTCTTC.